This T cell receptor (beta chain) emerged from a study of pediatric ulcerative colitis. Looking at the study overall: Fewer than 10 patients showed pancolitis and two showed left-sided colitis. Overall study findings and caveats: Rectal repertoires separated controls, mild-moderate and acute severe colitis. Compared with controls, ulcerative colitis showed greater blood-rectum clone sharing.

Samples were sequenced at Survey level, maximum 500,000 reads. TCRdb's copy holds only in-frame clones and misses some; the assay was immunoSEQ multiplex PCR. The sample has approximately 30,000 clones; roughly 86% are singletons. Trimming cost V 4 bases and J 3 bases, with 16 bases left between them. Looked up from germline, CDR1 is MGHRA and CDR2 is YSYEKL. The CDR3 is 16 amino acids. Regarding this clone: Its antigen is unknown.

This sequence was found in a boy between 5 and 17 years old with severe ulcerative colitis. The chain is built from TRBV4-1 and TRBJ2-1; D is unresolved. The specimen was blood. This chain's CDR3 is CASSPYPNFLYNEQFF. The CDR3 DNA follows: TGCGCCAGCAGCCCCTACCCCAATTTCCTCTACAATGAGCAGTTCTTC.